This entry is about one T cell receptor (beta chain). These data come from a study of cytomegalovirus exposure and HLA in healthy donors. Losses at the gene ends were 3 bases for V and 0 bases for J; bases not matched to a gene: 9. CDR1 is GTSNPN and CDR2 is SVGIG in the germline V gene (reference sequence). The CDR3 is made up of 18 amino acids. The PCR made use of 60 Vbeta and 13 Jbeta primers. Assay used: immunoSEQ multiplex PCR; TCRdb lists only in-frame clones, some missing. The sample yields 150,000 to 200,000 clones, about 90% seen once. Donors counted as nominally healthy when sampled, yet unrecorded immune exposures were likely.

The V and J genes are TRBV30 and TRBJ1-5, with 12 positions matching TRBD1. The TCR sequence derives from a girl under three years old in good health and CMV-seronegative. Material for sequencing was PBMCs. DNA for the CDR3: TGTGCCTGGAGCCCCGGGACAGGGGGCTATTATAGCAATCAGCCCCAGCATTTT. Translation gives CAWSPGTGGYYSNQPQHF.